Each of the 27 T cell receptor beta chains below was sequenced from the same sample in a study of tumor T cells in aggressive B-cell lymphoma. TCRdb's table, derived via immunoSEQ multiplex PCR, lists solely in-frame clones and lacks some. The repertoire holds fewer than 2,000 clones, with 93% as singletons. The material sequenced was tumor tissue. These receptors were collected from an adult with diffuse large B cell lymphoma. Some clones in this sample may be carry-over from other donors' samples.

The CDR3 protein is CASGGGQGATETQYF. DNA for the CDR3: TGTGCCAGCGGGGGGGGACAGGGGGCGACGGAGACCCAGTACTTC. The chain couples TRBV9 to TRBJ2-5; 12 positions match TRBD1. CDR3 length: 15 amino acids. Germline V lookup: CDR1 SGDLS, CDR2 YYNGEE. V trimming: 7 bases; J trimming: 5 bases; junction bases outside the gene matches: 9.

Note on this clone: The junction differs from germline at one of its ends, possibly a read error. The CDR3 protein is CASSDAGMGGNTIYF. Here the CDR3 DNA reads TGTGCCAGCAGTGATGCCGGGATGGGTGGAAACACCATATATTTT. The chain recombines TRBV10-1 with TRBJ1-3; no definite D call. Per the germline V gene, CDR1 is WNHNN and CDR2 is SYGVQD (reference sequence). The CDR3 length is 15 residues.

V is TRBV28 and J is TRBJ1-2; D is possibly TRBD1 (6 bases). CDR1 is MDHEN and CDR2 is SYDVKM in the germline V gene. The CDR3 runs 13 residues. Between the trimmed V and J ends, which lost 4 bases and 4 bases, there was a span of 10 bases. CDR3 region: CASSSTGFYGYTF. The CDR3 coding sequence is TGTGCCAGCAGTTCTACAGGGTTCTATGGCTACACCTTC.

J is TRBJ2-7 and V is TRBV9; 12 positions agree with TRBD2. The CDR3 consists of 15 residues. CDR1 and CDR2 from the germline V gene are SGDLS and YYNGEE. Losses at the gene ends were 4 bases for V and 7 bases for J; bases not matched to a gene: 9. The CDR3 protein is CASSQGLAGLREQYF. The CDR3 coding sequence is TGTGCCAGCAGCCAAGGACTAGCGGGATTGAGGGAGCAGTACTTC. Full variable domain (outside the CDR3, taken from reference TRBV9 and TRBJ2-7): DSGVTQTPKHLITATGQRVTLRCSPRSGDLSVYWYQQSLDQGLQFLIQYYNGEERAKGNILERFSAQQFPDLHSELNLSSLELGDSALYFCASSQGLAGLREQYFGPGTRLTVT.

The chain couples TRBV19 to TRBJ1-5; perhaps TRBD1 as D (6 bases). Germline V gene lookup returns CDR1 LNHDA and CDR2 SQIVND (reference sequence). The V and J ends lost 0 bases and 7 bases respectively, with 13 bases between them. The CDR3 length is 15 residues. CDR3 coding DNA: TGTGCCAGTAGTATAGATTCAGGGGCCAAACAGCCCCAGCATTTT. This translates into CASSIDSGAKQPQHF.

The V call is TRBV5-4, the J call TRBJ2-2, with 12 bases identical to TRBD1. Trimming at V came to 4 bases and at J to 5 bases, leaving 9 bases not matched to a gene. The CDR3 runs 17 residues. CDR1 is SGHNT, CDR2 YYREEE, per germline (reference sequence). The CDR3 region is CASSPPMGQGATGELFF. The DNA of the CDR3 is TGTGCCAGCAGCCCACCCATGGGACAGGGGGCGACCGGGGAGCTGTTTTTT.

CDR3 region: CASRRRDSTDTQYF. The CDR3 DNA is TGTGCCAGCAGACGCCGGGACAGTACAGATACGCAGTATTTT. The chain has TRBV27 and TRBJ2-3; 7 bases match TRBD1. V gave up 6 bases and J gave up 3 bases; unmatched junction bases: 6. The CDR3 has 14 residues. Germline V lookup: CDR1 MNHEY, CDR2 SMNVEV (reference sequence).

The rearrangement links TRBV7-9 to TRBJ1-2; no clear D gene. The CDR3 extends over 14 amino acids. CDR1 SEHNR and CDR2 FQNEAQ come from the germline V gene (reference sequence). V lost 3 bases, J lost 1 base, and 9 bases lay in between. The CDR3 nucleotides are TGTGCCAGCAGCTTCGCGCTAGATAACTATGGCTACACCTTC. It yields the protein CASSFALDNYGYTF.

The V and J genes are TRBV4-2 and TRBJ1-5; no firm D call. CDR1 and CDR2 from the germline V gene are LGHNA and YNFKEQ. The V gene lost 0 bases and the J gene lost 9 bases, with 12 bases spanning the gap. The CDR3 spans 14 residues. CDR3 DNA: TGTGCCAGCAGCCAAGATAACACGGCGGGGCCCCAGCATTTT. It is translated as CASSQDNTAGPQHF.

This sequence joins TRBV19 and TRBJ2-5, with a weak D call TRBD2 (6 bases). Near its end, the DNA agrees better with TRBJ2-7, so the J call may be wrong. The CDR3 is 13 amino acids. CDR1 is LNHDA, CDR2 SQIVND, per germline (reference sequence). CDR3 sequence (DNA): TGTGCCAGTAGTATAGTTGGGGGGTACGAGCAGTACTTC. As protein: CASSIVGGYEQYF.

The chain recombines TRBV27 with TRBJ1-4; D ambiguous. Looked up from germline, CDR1 is MNHEY and CDR2 is SMNVEV (reference sequence). The CDR3 contains 17 residues. V was shortened by 2 bases and J by 8 bases, with 21 bases between the two germline ends. The CDR3 loop is CASSLNPVRAGGEKLFF. For the CDR3, the DNA is TGTGCCAGCAGTTTAAACCCCGTTCGGGCCGGAGGGGAAAAACTGTTTTTT.

The chain employs TRBV18 and TRBJ2-3; a possible D gene is TRBD1 (5 bases). In germline, CDR1 is KGHSH, CDR2 LQKENI. Trimming took 1 base from V and 2 from J, leaving 13 bases between them. CDR3 length equals 16 residues. The CDR3 region has the DNA TGTGCCAGCTCACCACGAGGACAATCCTTCACAGATACGCAGTATTTT. Protein sequence: CASSPRGQSFTDTQYF.

V and J are TRBV19 and TRBJ1-1; D is uncertain. Germline CDR1 and CDR2: LNHDA and SQIVND (reference sequence). There are 13 residues in the CDR3. V was trimmed by 3 bases and J by 0 bases, leaving 5 bases between them. The CDR3 DNA follows: TGTGCCAGTAGTATTAGCGTGAACACTGAAGCTTTCTTT. This codes for CASSISVNTEAFF. Full variable domain (outside the CDR3, taken from reference TRBV19 and TRBJ1-1): DGGITQSPKYLFRKEGQNVTLSCEQNLNHDAMYWYRQDPGQGLRLIYYSQIVNDFQKGDIAEGYSVSREKKESFPLTVTSAQKNPTAFYLCASSISVNTEAFFGQGTRLTVV.

This clone has only one observation. One junction end does not reproduce the germline sequence, and a read error may be involved. The rearrangement uses TRBV7-9 and TRBJ2-3; a possible D gene is TRBD1 (6 bases). Germline CDR1 reads SEHNR; CDR2 reads FQNEAQ (reference sequence). This CDR3 has 17 amino acids. CDR3 DNA sequence: TGTGCCAGCAGTGAAAACTTCGGGACACCCAGCACAGATAGGCAGTATTTT. Its translation: CASSENFGTPSTDRQYF.

As to this clone: The conserved closing phenylalanine or tryptophan is absent in this CDR3, likely reflecting a read error. The chain carries TRBV20-1 and TRBJ1-4; D is possibly TRBD1 (5 bases). This CDR3 comprises 11 residues. V was cut by 7 bases and J by 4 bases, with 7 bases left in between. Germline V CDR1 and CDR2: DFQATT, SNEGSKA (reference sequence). DNA of the CDR3: TGCAGTGTACAGGTTAATGAAAAACTGTTTTGT. Protein: CSVQVNEKLFC.

V is TRBV6-6 and J is TRBJ2-5; 9 bases agree with TRBD1. CDR1 is MNHNY, CDR2 SVGAGI, per germline (reference sequence). With 8 bases clipped from V and 1 base from J, the junction kept 8 bases outside the gene matches. The CDR3 is 15 amino acids. CDR3 nucleotides: TGTGCCAGCTCGGCTGGGGACAGGGTCCAAGAGACCCAGTACTTC. This codes for CASSAGDRVQETQYF.

V gene TRBV9 combines with J gene TRBJ2-3; the D gene is possibly TRBD2 (6 bases). The germline gives CDR1 SGDLS, CDR2 YYNGEE. V gave up 0 bases and J gave up 6 bases, with 23 bases separating them. CDR3 length equals 18 residues. CDR3 DNA: TGTGCCAGCAGCGTAGATTTTGGGGCTAGCGAGGTCGTCGATACGCAGTATTTT. Its translation: CASSVDFGASEVVDTQYF. Looking up the rest from reference TRBV9 and TRBJ2-3 gives the full variable domain: DSGVTQTPKHLITATGQRVTLRCSPRSGDLSVYWYQQSLDQGLQFLIQYYNGEERAKGNILERFSAQQFPDLHSELNLSSLELGDSALYFCASSVDFGASEVVDTQYFGPGTRLTVL.

V and J are TRBV27 and TRBJ2-5; 8 nucleotides line up with TRBD2. The CDR3 has 13 residues. The J segment lost 5 bases and the V segment lost 3 bases, leaving 2 bases of the junction unmatched. CDR1 MNHEY and CDR2 SMNVEV come from the germline V gene (reference sequence). CDR3 region: CASSFGGGETQYF. CDR3 in DNA: TGTGCCAGCAGTTTCGGCGGGGGGGAGACCCAGTACTTC.

This chain's CDR3 is CASSVEQTGNTIYF. The CDR3 bases are TGTGCCAGCAGCGTAGAACAGACTGGAAACACCATATATTTT. The rearrangement joins TRBV9 to TRBJ1-3; D is unclear. The V gene's germline CDR1 is SGDLS and CDR2 YYNGEE. The CDR3 loop spans 14 amino acids. Trimming pared 0 bases from V and 2 bases from J, leaving 6 bases between.

The chain is built from TRBV25-1 and TRBJ1-2; TRBD1 aligns across 9 bases. Trimming removed 6 bases from V and 6 bases from J; junction bases left unmatched: 8. Looked up from germline, CDR1 is MGHDK and CDR2 is SYGVNS. The CDR3 loop spans 14 amino acids. CDR3 sequence: CASRHPGQGNGYTF. The CDR3 coding sequence is TGTGCCAGCAGACATCCGGGACAGGGTAATGGCTACACCTTC.

The chain combines TRBV30 with TRBJ1-1; 8 bases fit TRBD1. CDR1 and CDR2 (germline): GTSNPN, SVGIG (reference sequence). The V gene end was trimmed by 4 bases and the J gene end by 3 bases; junction bases not matched to a gene: 13. CDR3 size: 16 residues. The CDR3 coding sequence is TGTGCCTGGAAGCGTAGAGACAGGGGAGGATACACTGAAGCTTTCTTT. It specifies CAWKRRDRGGYTEAFF.

V gene TRBV27 combines with J gene TRBJ2-2; TRBD2 matches 10 bases. V dropped 11 bases and J dropped 5; count of bases not matched to a gene: 5. The CDR3 length is 13 residues. Per germline, CDR1 MNHEY and CDR2 SMNVEV (reference sequence). CDR3 nucleotide sequence: TGTGCCCACGGACTAGCGGCTACCGGGGAGCTGTTTTTT. Its translation is CAHGLAATGELFF.

The gene calls are TRBV11-2 and TRBJ2-7, with 9 nucleotides matching TRBD2. The germline gives CDR1 SGHAT, CDR2 FQNNGV. The J segment lost 7 bases and the V segment lost 1 base, leaving 8 bases of the junction unmatched. CDR3 length equals 15 residues. CDR3 residues: CASSLALAGSGEQYF. The CDR3 DNA sequence: TGTGCCAGCAGCTTAGCTCTAGCGGGGTCAGGGGAGCAGTACTTC.

The CDR3 here is CASSGLSPTAGELFF. The CDR3 region has the DNA TGTGCCAGCAGCGGACTAAGTCCCACCGCCGGGGAGCTGTTTTTT. The chain uses TRBV9 and TRBJ2-2; the D gene is possibly TRBD2 (5 bases). V was clipped by 3 bases and J by 6 bases, with 15 bases between them. CDR1 and CDR2 (germline): SGDLS, YYNGEE. This CDR3 has 15 residues.

A single count supports this clone. This sequence joins TRBV18 and TRBJ2-5; 10 bases map to TRBD1. V dropped 5 bases and J dropped 1; count of bases not matched to a gene: 4. Per the germline V gene, CDR1 is KGHSH and CDR2 is LQKENI. The CDR3 sequence is 15 residues long. The CDR3 sequence is CASSSDRGFQETQYF. In DNA form, the CDR3 reads TGTGCCAGCTCATCGGACAGGGGGTTCCAAGAGACCCAGTACTTC.

The chain has TRBV5-4 and TRBJ1-6; 8 bases agree with TRBD1. J gave up 7 bases and V 4 bases, and 7 bases lay outside the gene matches. This CDR3 contains 15 residues. CDR1 and CDR2 (germline): SGHNT, YYREEE (reference sequence). CDR3 region: CASSRKTGANSPLHF. The CDR3 nucleotides read TGTGCCAGCAGCCGGAAGACAGGGGCGAATTCACCCCTCCACTTT.

CDR3 region: CASSYSRARVLTF. The CDR3 DNA is TGTGCCAGCAGTTACTCGAGGGCCCGCGTCCTGACTTTC. The J gene is TRBJ2-6, the V gene TRBV6-5, with D perhaps TRBD2 (5 bases). Per germline, CDR1 MNHEY and CDR2 SVGAGI. V dropped 0 bases and J dropped 12 bases, with 9 bases sitting between them. The CDR3 totals 13 residues.